One sample yielded the 17 T cell receptor beta chains listed below, sequenced in a study of shared clonotypes between healthy human individuals. TCRdb keeps only in-frame clones here, not all; method: immunoSEQ multiplex PCR. The sample lists 1.5 million to 1.9 million clones, approximately 98% occurring once. The sequenced sample consisted of naive CD4+ T cells sorted from blood. Subset noted: CD45RA+ positively selected. These receptors originate from a young man in good health.

The chain links TRBV19 to TRBJ2-2, with D perhaps TRBD1 (6 bases). The germline V and J ends were trimmed by 10 bases and 4 bases, with 19 bases remaining between them. Germline values: CDR1 LNHDA, CDR2 SQIVND (reference sequence). The CDR3 extends over 15 amino acids. In nucleotides, the CDR3 is TGTGCCACTTCTAGACAGGTTACTGTCACCGGGGAGCTGTTTTTT. Amino acids: CATSRQVTVTGELFF.

The rearrangement links TRBV10-2 to TRBJ1-4, with D possibly TRBD1 on 5 matching bases. Germline-derived CDR1 and CDR2 are WSHSY and SAAADI. Trimming left V 0 bases short and J 7 bases short, with 21 bases between. This CDR3 is 18 amino acids long. The CDR3 DNA sequence: TGCGCCAGCAGTGAGTCGATTTTCGAGGGGCCGTTAAGTGAAAAACTGTTTTTT. The encoded protein is CASSESIFEGPLSEKLFF.

On this clone itself: This same CDR3 is encoded by further DNA sequences in the sample. The V gene is TRBV4-2, the J gene TRBJ2-3, with 13 bases aligning to TRBD2. The CDR3 runs to 16 residues. J gave up 3 bases and V 1 base, and 1 base lay outside the gene matches. Germline lookup yields CDR1 LGHNA and CDR2 YNFKEQ. The CDR3 region has the DNA TGTGCCAGCAGCCAAGGGACTAGCGGGAGTACAGATACGCAGTATTTT. Translated: CASSQGTSGSTDTQYF.

This chain links TRBV6-1 with TRBJ2-2; 9 positions match TRBD2. The ends lost 4 bases at V and 8 bases at J; junction bases unmatched: 11. Germline CDR1 and CDR2: MNHNS and SASEGT. There are 16 residues in the CDR3. CDR3 DNA sequence: TGTGCCAGCAGTGCCCGTAGCGGGAGAGGTTTAGGGGAGCTGTTTTTT. Amino acids: CASSARSGRGLGELFF.

The chain carries TRBV28 and TRBJ1-4; 9 bases agree with TRBD1. CDR1 MDHEN and CDR2 SYDVKM come from the germline V gene. V trimming: 5 bases; J trimming: 7 bases; junction bases outside the gene matches: 11. The CDR3 is 16 residues long. CDR3 nucleotide sequence: TGTGCCAGCAGTCGACCATTGACAGGGGGGACTGAAAAACTGTTTTTT. It translates to CASSRPLTGGTEKLFF.

CDR3 coding DNA: TGTGCCAGTAGTACTCGGGACAGGCCCTCCTACGAGCAGTACTTC. This translates into CASSTRDRPSYEQYF. The rearrangement links TRBV19 to TRBJ2-7; the match to TRBD1 covers 8 bases. Germline loops: CDR1 LNHDA, CDR2 SQIVND (reference sequence). This CDR3 contains 15 residues. The trim removed 4 bases at V and 0 bases at J, leaving 5 bases unmatched.

Turning to this clone: Different DNA sequences within this sample yield the same CDR3. The chain has TRBV7-9 and TRBJ2-1, with D hard to call. Germline V gene lookup returns CDR1 SEHNR and CDR2 FQNEAQ (reference sequence). The CDR3 runs 15 residues. V was cut by 5 bases and J by 1 base, with 12 bases left in between. CDR3 amino acids: CASSLDGGSYNEQFF. In DNA form, the CDR3 reads TGTGCCAGCAGCCTCGACGGTGGATCCTACAATGAGCAGTTCTTC.

In its sample, this clone was seen once. This chain connects TRBV9 to TRBJ2-1; 9 nucleotides match TRBD2. There are 16 residues in the CDR3. Germline CDR1 reads SGDLS; CDR2 reads YYNGEE. V gave up 3 bases and J gave up 0 bases; unmatched junction bases: 4. The CDR3: CASSGASGISYNEQFF. DNA for the CDR3: TGTGCCAGCAGCGGGGCTAGCGGGATCTCCTACAATGAGCAGTTCTTC.

The V and J genes are TRBV27 and TRBJ2-4, with TRBD2 identical over 9 bases. Per the germline V gene, CDR1 is MNHEY and CDR2 is SMNVEV (reference sequence). J was trimmed by 6 bases and V by 10 bases; bases with no gene match: 7. The length of the CDR3 is 13 residues. CDR3 sequence reads: CATGSGRGNIQYF. The DNA of the CDR3 is TGTGCCACCGGTAGCGGGAGAGGAAACATTCAGTACTTC.

This clone was detected once. This chain links TRBV9 with TRBJ2-3; D is tentatively TRBD1 or TRBD2 (5 bases each). This CDR3 has 14 amino acids. Trimming removed 0 bases from V and 4 bases from J, with 9 bases in between. CDR1 and CDR2 (germline): SGDLS, YYNGEE. The CDR3 nucleotides read TGTGCCAGCAGCGTAGTCGGGGCACCAGATACGCAGTATTTT. Encoded protein: CASSVVGAPDTQYF. The full variable domain, its missing parts supplied by reference TRBV9 and TRBJ2-3, is DSGVTQTPKHLITATGQRVTLRCSPRSGDLSVYWYQQSLDQGLQFLIQYYNGEERAKGNILERFSAQQFPDLHSELNLSSLELGDSALYFCASSVVGAPDTQYFGPGTRLTVL.

This chain joins TRBV5-1 and TRBJ1-2, with D possibly matching TRBD1 (6 bases). CDR1 is SGHRS and CDR2 is YFSETQ in the germline V gene. V was pared by 4 bases and J by 4 bases, with 11 bases between. The CDR3 runs to 13 residues. In DNA, the CDR3 is TGCGCCAGCAGCAGGGACACCAGCTATGGCTACACCTTC. This codes for CASSRDTSYGYTF.

V and J are TRBV10-2 and TRBJ2-2; 7 nucleotides align to TRBD2. With V trimmed by 7 bases and J by 2 bases, 7 bases remained unmatched. The CDR3 is 15 amino acids. Per germline, CDR1 WSHSY and CDR2 SAAADI. In DNA, the CDR3 is TGCGCCAGCACCTACCCGACTAGCAACACCGGGGAGCTGTTTTTT. This encodes CASTYPTSNTGELFF.

CDR3 amino acids: CASSLAGGMNYEQYF. In nucleotides, the CDR3 is TGTGCCAGCAGCTTGGCCGGAGGGATGAACTACGAGCAGTACTTC. The chain employs TRBV5-5 and TRBJ2-7; possibly TRBD2 for D (6 bases). V shed 0 bases and J shed 3 bases, with 13 bases lying between them. CDR3 length: 15 amino acids. Looked up from germline, CDR1 is SGHKS and CDR2 is YYEKEE (reference sequence).

This rearrangement joins TRBV28 to TRBJ2-5, with 7 bases aligning to TRBD1. The CDR3 covers 14 residues. Germline V lookup: CDR1 MDHEN, CDR2 SYDVKM. V gave up 6 bases and J gave up 3 bases; unmatched junction bases: 7. CDR3 residues: CASSLRDREETQYF. CDR3 nucleotide sequence: TGTGCCAGCAGCCTGAGGGACAGAGAAGAGACCCAGTACTTC.

The chain couples TRBV30 to TRBJ2-3; D gene ambiguous. This CDR3 region has 12 residues. Germline V lookup: CDR1 GTSNPN, CDR2 SVGIG (reference sequence). V lost 3 bases to trimming and J lost 5 bases, with 9 bases between them. CDR3: CAWRRLGDTQYF. CDR3 in DNA: TGTGCCTGGAGAAGACTGGGAGATACGCAGTATTTT.

This chain links TRBV11-2 with TRBJ2-5, with D possibly matching TRBD2 (6 bases). Trimming removed 5 bases at V and 2 bases at J, with 21 bases between. The CDR3 sequence is 17 residues long. The germline V gene has CDR1 SGHAT and CDR2 FQNNGV. CDR3 sequence reads: CASSHNLPGTPQETQYF. The CDR3 DNA follows: TGTGCCAGCAGCCACAATCTACCCGGGACTCCACAAGAGACCCAGTACTTC.

The rearrangement uses TRBV5-1 and TRBJ2-7; D is uncertain. Germline V gene data show CDR1 as SGHRS and CDR2 as YFSETQ. V dropped 4 bases and J dropped 1 base, with 12 bases sitting between them. CDR3 length: 14 residues. The CDR3 sequence is CASSPTAGSYEQYF. The DNA for the CDR3 is TGCGCCAGCAGCCCCACGGCAGGATCCTACGAGCAGTACTTC.